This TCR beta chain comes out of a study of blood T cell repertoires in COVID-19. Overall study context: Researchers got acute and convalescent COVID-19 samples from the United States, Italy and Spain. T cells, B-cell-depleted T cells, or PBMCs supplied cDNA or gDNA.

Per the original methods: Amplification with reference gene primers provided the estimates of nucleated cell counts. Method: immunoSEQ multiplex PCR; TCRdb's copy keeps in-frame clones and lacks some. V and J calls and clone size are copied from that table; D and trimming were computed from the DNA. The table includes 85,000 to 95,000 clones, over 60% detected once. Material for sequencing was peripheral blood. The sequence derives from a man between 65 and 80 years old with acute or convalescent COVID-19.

The CDR3 DNA is TGTGCCAGCAAACTCAATGGGGGACAGGGAATTGGGGCCAACGTCCTGACTTTC. The encoded protein is CASKLNGGQGIGANVLTF. The V and J genes are TRBV6-4 and TRBJ2-6; 9 bases agree with TRBD1. The length of the CDR3 is 18 residues. V trimming: 7 bases; J trimming: 3 bases; junction bases outside the gene matches: 13. Germline CDR1 is MRHNA and CDR2 is SNTAGT.